The 19 T cell receptor beta chains below were found in one sample sequenced in a study of cytomegalovirus exposure and HLA in healthy donors. PCR was performed using 60 Vbeta and 13 Jbeta primers. Assay used: immunoSEQ multiplex PCR; TCRdb lists only in-frame clones, some missing. The sample shows some 98,000 clones, roughly 79% of them seen only once. What was sequenced was PBMCs. Receptors originate from a man aged 40-49 years in good health and CMV-seronegative.

The chain uses TRBV27 and TRBJ1-2; maybe TRBD1 (5 bases). Trimming shortened V by 4 bases and J by 8 bases, and 14 bases separated the two germline ends. The CDR3 contains 13 residues. Germline assignment: CDR1 MNHEY and CDR2 SMNVEV (reference sequence). In DNA form, the CDR3 reads TGTGCCAGCAGTTATCAAGGGGCGAAGGGCTACACCTTC. This translates into CASSYQGAKGYTF.

This rearrangement joins TRBV5-4 to TRBJ2-3; D is possibly TRBD2 (5 bases). Trimming removed 0 bases at V and 4 bases at J, with 12 bases between. CDR1 is SGHNT and CDR2 is YYREEE in the germline V gene (reference sequence). CDR3 length equals 15 residues. CDR3 sequence (DNA): TGTGCCAGCAGCTTGGCTAGCCTAGACCCAGATACGCAGTATTTT. It yields the protein CASSLASLDPDTQYF.

This chain connects TRBV6-5 to TRBJ1-4; 8 bases fit TRBD1. This CDR3 has 14 amino acids. Trimming took 5 bases from V and 6 from J; bases not matched to a gene: 5. The germline V gene encodes CDR1 MNHEY and CDR2 SVGAGI. CDR3 in DNA: TGTGCCAGCAGTGGGGGACAGGAACATGAAAAACTGTTTTTT. Translated, it gives CASSGGQEHEKLFF.

The J gene is TRBJ1-4, the V gene TRBV7-9; TRBD1 matches at 7 bases. Germline CDR1 SEHNR, CDR2 FQNEAQ (reference sequence). With 3 bases clipped from V and 8 bases from J, the junction kept 15 bases outside the gene matches. The CDR3 has 17 residues. The CDR3 DNA reads TGTGCCAGCAGCTTCGGGAAGGGGGCCGACGTGGGGGAAAAACTGTTTTTT. Its translation: CASSFGKGADVGEKLFF. Based on the CDR3 plus reference TRBV7-9 and TRBJ1-4, the full variable domain is DTGVSQNPRHKITKRGQNVTFRCDPISEHNRLYWYRQTLGQGPEFLTYFQNEAQLEKSRLLSDRFSAERPKGSFSTLEIQRTEQGDSAMYLCASSFGKGADVGEKLFFGSGTQLSVL.

V usage is TRBV9 and J usage is TRBJ2-2; TRBD2 aligns across 7 bases. The germline V gene has CDR1 SGDLS and CDR2 YYNGEE. The CDR3 is 15 amino acids. V lost 3 bases and J lost 7; bases outside the gene matches: 9. Written as DNA, the CDR3 is TGTGCCAGCAGCGAGGTTCCTGGGGGGGGCGGGGAGCTGTTTTTT. It translates to CASSEVPGGGGELFF.

In DNA form, the CDR3 reads TGTGCCAGCAGCGTAAGTTTAGCGGGGACAGAGACCCAGTACTTC. Amino acid sequence: CASSVSLAGTETQYF. This chain connects TRBV9 to TRBJ2-5; TRBD2 agrees at 8 bases. Per the germline V gene, CDR1 is SGDLS and CDR2 is YYNGEE. This CDR3 is 15 amino acids long. The ends lost 1 base at V and 4 bases at J; junction bases unmatched: 6.

The V call is TRBV6-5, the J call TRBJ2-7, with D possibly matching TRBD1 (5 bases). The CDR3 totals 14 residues. Germline CDR1 and CDR2: MNHEY and SVGAGI. Trimming took off 6 bases at V and 3 bases at J, with 15 bases between the two ends. CDR3 DNA: TGTGCCAGCAGCGCCCCAGGGTGGAACTACGAGCAGTACTTC. This encodes CASSAPGWNYEQYF.

Only a few counts were recorded for this clone. V usage is TRBV10-1 and J usage is TRBJ2-7; TRBD2 is a possible D gene (5 bases). Trimming cost V 10 bases and J 4 bases, with 14 bases left between them. This CDR3 is built from 12 residues. Germline assignment: CDR1 WNHNN and CDR2 SYGVQD (reference sequence). In nucleotides, the CDR3 is TGCGCCACCTCAACCAGGAGGTACGAGCAGTACTTC. Its translation: CATSTRRYEQYF.

The chain recombines TRBV11-3 with TRBJ2-1, with 9 nucleotides matching TRBD1. V lost 5 bases to trimming and J lost 6 bases; unmatched junction nucleotides: 11. This CDR3 has 16 amino acids. Germline V CDR1 and CDR2: SGHNT, YENEEA. The CDR3 DNA follows: TGTGCCAGCAGCAGATTCCGGGACAGGGAGTTCAATGAGCAGTTCTTC. Translated: CASSRFRDREFNEQFF. Full variable domain (outside the CDR3, taken from reference TRBV11-3 and TRBJ2-1): EAGVVQSPRYKIIEKKQPVAFWCNPISGHNTLYWYLQNLGQGPELLIRYENEEAVDDSQLPKDRFSAERLKGVDSTLKIQPAELGDSAVYLCASSRFRDREFNEQFFGPGTRLTVL.

The rearrangement joins TRBV7-9 to TRBJ2-3; 12 bases are a match to TRBD2. Losses at the gene ends were 2 bases for V and 2 bases for J; bases not matched to a gene: 8. Germline assignment: CDR1 SEHNR and CDR2 FQNEAQ (reference sequence). There are 18 residues in the CDR3. In DNA, the CDR3 is TGTGCCAGCAGCTTACCCCCGACTAGCGGGGGCCACACAGATACGCAGTATTTT. Protein sequence: CASSLPPTSGGHTDTQYF.

The V call is TRBV7-2, the J call TRBJ2-5; D may be TRBD2 (5 bases). The DNA end favors TRBJ2-7, so the J call may be wrong. Germline assignment: CDR1 SGHTA and CDR2 FQGNSA. The CDR3 loop spans 13 amino acids. CDR3 in amino acids: CASSSRESYEQYF. Written as DNA, the CDR3 is TGTGCCAGCAGCTCCCGGGAATCCTACGAGCAGTACTTC.

This chain connects TRBV28 to TRBJ1-1, with 8 bases identical to TRBD1. V gave up 10 bases and J gave up 4 bases; unmatched junction bases: 8. Looked up from germline, CDR1 is MDHEN and CDR2 is SYDVKM. The CDR3 consists of 13 residues. The DNA of the CDR3 is TGTGCCACGGCAGGGGGCGCCGGCACTGAAGCTTTCTTT. Translating it yields CATAGGAGTEAFF.

The rearrangement joins TRBV4-1 to TRBJ1-3; perhaps TRBD1 as D (6 bases). Trimming stripped 2 bases from V and 0 bases from J, with 11 bases between. Germline V gene sequence: CDR1 MGHRA, CDR2 YSYEKL. The CDR3 totals 16 residues. CDR3 DNA: TGCGCCAGCAGCCAACCGGGACAAAACTCTGGAAACACCATATATTTT. Protein product: CASSQPGQNSGNTIYF.

The rearrangement links TRBV7-2 to TRBJ2-4; TRBD2 might be the D (7 bases). Trimming stripped 1 base from V and 3 bases from J, with 16 bases between. CDR3 length: 17 amino acids. Germline V gene data show CDR1 as SGHTA and CDR2 as FQGNSA. CDR3 sequence (DNA): TGTGCCAGCAGCTTAGTGGGGGCTGGGAGGGGCAAAAACATTCAGTACTTC. It translates to CASSLVGAGRGKNIQYF. Full variable domain (remainder filled in from reference TRBV7-2 and TRBJ2-4): GAGVSQSPSNKVTEKGKDVELRCDPISGHTALYWYRQSLGQGLEFLIYFQGNSAPDKSGLPSDRFSAERTGGSVSTLTIQRTQQEDSAVYLCASSLVGAGRGKNIQYFGAGTRLSVL.

This clone appeared a single time. CDR3 region: CASNGQGNYGYTF. The CDR3, as DNA: TGTGCCAGCAACGGACAGGGTAACTATGGCTACACCTTC. The rearrangement joins TRBV7-9 to TRBJ1-2, with 8 bases matching TRBD1. The CDR3 consists of 13 residues. The V segment lost 7 bases and the J segment 1 base; nucleotides outside the gene matches: 2. Germline loops: CDR1 SEHNR, CDR2 FQNEAQ (reference sequence).

CDR3 bases: TGTGCCAGCAGGGCTAGCGGGAGCCACGTATACGAGCAGTACTTC. Translation: CASRASGSHVYEQYF. The V call is TRBV27, the J call TRBJ2-7; 10 bases line up with TRBD2. Per the germline V gene, CDR1 is MNHEY and CDR2 is SMNVEV (reference sequence). This CDR3 contains 15 residues. J was trimmed by 4 bases and V by 6 bases; bases with no gene match: 9.

The chain links TRBV9 to TRBJ1-4; 11 bases are shared with TRBD1. This CDR3 contains 16 residues. Germline loops: CDR1 SGDLS, CDR2 YYNGEE. With V trimmed by 4 bases and J by 8 bases, 10 bases remained unmatched. The CDR3 coding sequence is TGTGCCAGCAGCACGAGGGCCGGGACAGGGGGAGAAAAACTGTTTTTT. Its protein is CASSTRAGTGGEKLFF.

In regard to this clone: At one end, the junction sequence differs from germline, possibly due to a read error. The genes are TRBV2 and TRBJ1-2; D unresolved. This CDR3 has 11 amino acids. CDR1 and CDR2 from the germline V gene are SNHLY and FYNNEI. This CDR3 reads CASGDIYGYTF. CDR3 coding DNA: TGTGCCAGCGGTGACATCTATGGCTACACCTTC.

This chain links TRBV28 with TRBJ1-2; 12 bases fit TRBD1. J lost 7 bases, V lost 1 base, and 7 bases had no gene match. The CDR3 is 16 residues long. Germline V gene data show CDR1 as MDHEN and CDR2 as SYDVKM. CDR3: CASSLYGGQGAGGYTF. DNA of the CDR3: TGTGCCAGCAGTTTATACGGGGGACAGGGGGCAGGTGGCTACACCTTC.